Presented here are 27 T cell receptor beta chains from one specimen sequenced in a study of human T cells and chemical hapten exposure. TCRdb reprocessed the RACE reads with MiXCR, giving one entry per CDR3 protein. The repertoire holds roughly 380,000 distinct CDR3 sequences, with 5.1% as singletons. Specified time point: pre-sensitization, week 0. Treatment defined: therapeutic diphenylcyclopropenone sensitization with weekly scalp DPC. Sequences were derived from whole blood, sampled in connection with sensitization to the hapten diphenylcyclopropenone (DPC). The receptors here all came from a woman aged 50 to 60 with alopecia areata. Some clones in this sample may be carry-over from other donors' samples.

This clonotype occurred many times. This chain links TRBV4-2 with TRBJ1-4; tentatively, D is TRBD1 (6 bases). Between the trimmed V and J ends, which lost 1 base and 8 bases, there was a span of 20 bases. This CDR3 comprises 17 residues. In germline, CDR1 is LGHNA, CDR2 YNFKEQ. CDR3 protein: CASSQVAQGAFKEKLFF. CDR3 coding DNA: TGTGCCAGCAGCCAAGTTGCACAGGGCGCGTTCAAAGAAAAACTGTTTTTT.

This clonotype was counted ten times or more. This rearrangement joins TRBV5-1 to TRBJ2-1; 9 nucleotides line up with TRBD1. This CDR3 region has 13 residues. V was pared by 4 bases and J by 9 bases, with 5 bases of the junction left unmatched. In germline, CDR1 is SGHRS, CDR2 YFSETQ. This CDR3 is CASSTDRGGEQFF. The CDR3 nucleotides read TGCGCCAGCAGCACTGACAGGGGGGGTGAGCAGTTCTTC.

The chain combines TRBV2 with TRBJ1-5; D remains unclear. Germline V gene lookup returns CDR1 SNHLY and CDR2 FYNNEI. CDR3 length: 13 residues. The V and J ends lost 3 bases and 5 bases respectively, with 8 bases between them. As DNA, the CDR3 is TGTGCCAGCAGTGATAAGGTTTATCAGCCCCAGCATTTT. Residues: CASSDKVYQPQHF.

The chain links TRBV5-4 to TRBJ2-5, with TRBD1 identical over 9 bases. The CDR3 totals 15 residues. Germline V gene data show CDR1 as SGHNT and CDR2 as YYREEE (reference sequence). Trimming took 2 bases from V and 2 from J; bases not matched to a gene: 4. This CDR3 reads CASSFAGQGQETQYF. The DNA for the CDR3 is TGTGCCAGCAGCTTCGCTGGACAGGGGCAAGAGACCCAGTACTTC.

The table lists this clonotype with many counts. The chain combines TRBV18 with TRBJ1-5; 7 nucleotides match TRBD1. This CDR3 is built from 18 residues. Germline values: CDR1 KGHSH, CDR2 LQKENI. J lost 0 bases, V lost 6 bases, and 14 bases had no gene match. The CDR3, as DNA: TGTGCCAGCTCCTCCATGGGGACAGCGCTATATAGCAATCAGCCCCAGCATTTT. Amino acid sequence: CASSSMGTALYSNQPQHF.

The chain joins TRBV29-1 to TRBJ1-5; no clear D gene. This CDR3 comprises 12 residues. Trimming removed 1 base from V and 6 bases from J, with 7 bases in between. CDR1 is SQVTM and CDR2 is ANQGSEA in the germline V gene. CDR3 amino acids: CSVEGGGQPQHF. CDR3 DNA: TGCAGCGTTGAAGGGGGAGGTCAGCCCCAGCATTTT.

This clonotype was observed at least ten times. V gene TRBV5-1 combines with J gene TRBJ1-2; TRBD1 might be the D (5 bases). V lost 4 bases and J lost 8, with 21 bases in between. CDR1 and CDR2 from the germline V gene are SGHRS and YFSETQ. The CDR3 runs to 15 residues. CDR3 protein: CASSPTIGGRGGYTF. DNA for the CDR3: TGCGCCAGCAGCCCAACTATTGGGGGAAGAGGCGGCTACACCTTC.

This clonotype has just a few counts. The chain has TRBV29-1 and TRBJ2-1; D is possibly TRBD1 (7 bases). Per the germline V gene, CDR1 is SQVTM and CDR2 is ANQGSEA. This CDR3 has 14 residues. Between the trimmed V and J ends, which lost 2 bases and 7 bases, there was a span of 15 bases. The CDR3 spells CSVEYGAGGNEQFF. The CDR3 nucleotides read TGCAGCGTTGAATATGGGGCAGGGGGGAATGAGCAGTTCTTC.

This clonotype was seen a few times. The chain couples TRBV3-1 to TRBJ2-3; D unclear. This CDR3 is built from 14 residues. From germline, CDR1 is LGHDT and CDR2 YNNKEL (reference sequence). V was trimmed by 3 bases and J by 8 bases, leaving 15 bases between them. CDR3 sequence: CASSQVLTPGTQYF. CDR3 nucleotides: TGTGCCAGCAGCCAGGTTCTAACCCCGGGTACGCAGTATTTT.

This clonotype turned up a few times. This chain connects TRBV9 to TRBJ2-6; D is undetermined. Trimming pared 2 bases from V and 0 bases from J, leaving 6 bases between. The CDR3 length is 15 residues. The germline V gene has CDR1 SGDLS and CDR2 YYNGEE. CDR3 coding DNA: TGTGCCAGCAGCGTTCACAACTCTGGGGCCAACGTCCTGACTTTC. Translation gives CASSVHNSGANVLTF.

This clonotype has at least ten counts. This sequence joins TRBV12-5 and TRBJ1-6; no firm D call. From germline, CDR1 is LGHNT and CDR2 FRNRAP. Trimming pared 6 bases from V and 0 bases from J, leaving 18 bases between. This CDR3 contains 18 residues. For the CDR3, the DNA is TGTGCTAGTGGGTCACCCAGAGACTCGAGCTCCTATAATTCACCCCTCCACTTT. Translating gives CASGSPRDSSSYNSPLHF.

The table lists this clonotype with a few counts. V gene TRBV18 combines with J gene TRBJ2-5; D is ambiguous. The CDR3 consists of 12 residues. Trimming cost V 4 bases and J 5 bases, with 8 bases left between them. CDR1 and CDR2 from the germline V gene are KGHSH and LQKENI. The CDR3: CASSRGIETQYF. The CDR3 region has the DNA TGTGCCAGCTCACGGGGTATCGAGACCCAGTACTTC. Based on the CDR3 plus reference TRBV18 and TRBJ2-5, the full variable domain is NAGVMQNPRHLVRRRGQEARLRCSPMKGHSHVYWYRQLPEEGLKFMVYLQKENIIDESGMPKERFSAEFPKEGPSILRIQQVVRGDSAAYFCASSRGIETQYFGPGTRLLVL.

V gene TRBV6-2 or TRBV6-3 combines with J gene TRBJ2-3; 10 bases map to TRBD2. Germline-derived CDR1 and CDR2 are MNHEY and SVGEGT. V gave up 3 bases and J gave up 0 bases; unmatched junction bases: 6. The CDR3 has 17 residues. The CDR3 loop reads CASSYEAGGLSTDTQYF. CDR3 nucleotides: TGTGCCAGCAGTTATGAAGCGGGAGGGCTTAGCACAGATACGCAGTATTTT.

At least ten counts were recorded for this clonotype. V gene TRBV6-5 combines with J gene TRBJ2-1; the match to TRBD2 covers 14 bases. This CDR3 spans 16 amino acids. Germline V CDR1 and CDR2: MNHEY, SVGAGI. The junction had 8 bases not matched to a gene; V was cut back by 5 bases and J by 8 bases. The chain's CDR3 is CASSRLAGGPVDEQFF. The CDR3 DNA follows: TGTGCCAGCAGTAGACTAGCGGGAGGGCCGGTCGATGAGCAGTTCTTC.

This clonotype showed up many times. This chain joins TRBV14 and TRBJ2-1, with D possibly TRBD2 on 6 matching bases. V gave up 4 bases and J gave up 10 bases, with 11 bases separating them. Germline CDR1 and CDR2: SGHDN and FVKESK. The CDR3 spans 12 residues. The CDR3 protein is CASSPGTAEQFF. Written as DNA, the CDR3 is TGTGCCAGCAGCCCCGGGACTGCGGAGCAGTTCTTC.

CDR3 in DNA: TGTGCCAGCAGTGAGACAGGTCGGGCCTATGGCTACACCTTC. Its protein product is CASSETGRAYGYTF. J is TRBJ1-2 and V is TRBV2; perhaps TRBD1 as D (6 bases). In germline, CDR1 is SNHLY, CDR2 FYNNEI. The CDR3 contains 14 residues. V lost 3 bases to trimming and J lost 4 bases, with 12 bases between them. Together with reference TRBV2 and TRBJ1-2, the CDR3 gives the full variable domain: EPEVTQTPSHQVTQMGQEVILRCVPISNHLYFYWYRQILGQKVEFLVSFYNNEISEKSEIFDDQFSVERPDGSNFTLKIRSTKLEDSAMYFCASSETGRAYGYTFGSGTRLTVV.

This clonotype has ten or more counts. The J gene is TRBJ2-7, the V gene TRBV6-2 or TRBV6-3, with 7 positions matching TRBD2. The length of the CDR3 is 14 residues. CDR1 is MNHEY, CDR2 SVGEGT, per germline. The V gene end was trimmed by 4 bases and the J gene end by 7 bases; junction bases not matched to a gene: 10. This CDR3 is CASSSKRDLTEQYF. Written as DNA, the CDR3 is TGTGCCAGCAGTTCGAAGCGGGACCTTACGGAGCAGTACTTC.

This clonotype came up a few times. One end of the junction varies from germline; a read error may be responsible. The chain is built from TRBV20-1 and TRBJ1-1; D is undetermined. CDR3 length: 14 amino acids. Germline V gives CDR1 DFQATT, CDR2 SNEGSKA (reference sequence). The DNA of the CDR3 is TGCAGTGCTAGGTTTCTCGTGGGGAACTCTGAAGCTTTCTTT. This translates into CSARFLVGNSEAFF.

The V and J genes are TRBV20-1 and TRBJ1-3, with D unresolved. The V gene lost 4 bases and the J gene lost 0 bases, with 7 bases spanning the gap. Germline V gene sequence: CDR1 DFQATT, CDR2 SNEGSKA (reference sequence). There are 13 residues in the CDR3. Here the CDR3 DNA reads TGCAGTGCTATGGACCGCTCTGGAAACACCATATATTTT. Translated: CSAMDRSGNTIYF.

This clonotype has a handful of counts. The chain is built from TRBV6-6 and TRBJ2-3, with TRBD2 matching 8 bases. CDR3 length: 16 residues. Looked up from germline, CDR1 is MNHNY and CDR2 is SVGAGI (reference sequence). The ends lost 8 bases at V and 8 bases at J; junction bases unmatched: 18. The CDR3 region has the DNA TGTGCCAGCCCCAAGGAAACTAGCGGTGCCGAGGGTACGCAGTATTTT. It encodes CASPKETSGAEGTQYF.

In its sample, this clonotype was seen a few times. V gene TRBV6-5 combines with J gene TRBJ1-2; possible D gene TRBD1, 5 bases. Germline assignment: CDR1 MNHEY and CDR2 SVGAGI. The CDR3 sequence is 13 residues long. With 2 bases removed from V and 4 bases from J, the gap between germline ends came to 8 bases. The CDR3 region is CASSYTDIYGYTF. CDR3 nucleotides: TGTGCCAGCAGTTACACGGACATCTATGGCTACACCTTC.

The chain uses TRBV11-2 and TRBJ2-1; no clear D gene. In germline, CDR1 is SGHAT, CDR2 FQNNGV. V dropped 4 bases and J dropped 1 base, with 14 bases sitting between them. The CDR3 consists of 16 residues. This CDR3 reads CASSSISGLSYNEQFF. Here the CDR3 DNA reads TGTGCCAGCAGCTCAATTTCGGGCTTATCCTACAATGAGCAGTTCTTC.

Ten or more counts support this clonotype. For the CDR3, the DNA is TGTGCCAGCAGTTTGGGGCCCCGAATAGGAGAGACCCAGTACTTC. Translation: CASSLGPRIGETQYF. This chain connects TRBV27 to TRBJ2-5, with D possibly TRBD1 on 5 matching bases. The germline V gene has CDR1 MNHEY and CDR2 SMNVEV (reference sequence). This CDR3 contains 15 residues. The V and J ends lost 3 bases and 4 bases respectively, with 15 bases between them.

This clonotype was seen repeatedly, ten times or more. The chain couples TRBV13 to TRBJ2-3; 8 nucleotides align to TRBD2. This CDR3 has 16 amino acids. Germline V gives CDR1 PRHDT, CDR2 FYEKMQ (reference sequence). J gave up 2 bases and V 5 bases, and 9 bases lay outside the gene matches. The CDR3 coding sequence is TGTGCCAGCAGCCCGTGGGAGCGGGGGACCACAGATACGCAGTATTTT. Amino acid sequence: CASSPWERGTTDTQYF. Complete variable domain (other parts from reference TRBV13 and TRBJ2-3): AAGVIQSPRHLIKEKRETATLKCYPIPRHDTVYWYQQGPGQDPQFLISFYEKMQSDKGSIPDRFSAQQFSDYHSELNMSSLELGDSALYFCASSPWERGTTDTQYFGPGTRLTVL.

Note on this clonotype: A read error is likely, as this CDR3 ends without the conserved phenylalanine or tryptophan. The limits of the CDR3 on the DNA are not certain, so only TCRdb's listed CDR3 is given. The genes are TRBV28 and TRBJ1-2; the table calls TRBD1, which could not be checked here. The CDR3 extends over 12 residues, inclusive of both ends. Germline loops: CDR1 MDHEN, CDR2 SYDVKM. The CDR3 sequence is CAWGQGSYGYTC.

There are many counts of this clonotype. The rearrangement joins TRBV5-1 to TRBJ1-5, with no clear D. Germline V gene lookup returns CDR1 SGHRS and CDR2 YFSETQ. V dropped 0 bases and J dropped 6 bases, with 7 bases sitting between them. This CDR3 contains 13 residues. DNA of the CDR3: TGCGCCAGCAGCTTGGACGGCAGTCAGCCCCAGCATTTT. Its protein product is CASSLDGSQPQHF.

The sample holds many counts of this clonotype. The V call is TRBV10-2, the J call TRBJ2-2; the D gene is possibly TRBD1 (5 bases). CDR1 and CDR2 (germline): WSHSY, SAAADI. Trimming removed 2 bases from V and 5 bases from J, with 15 bases in between. This CDR3 has 16 residues. The chain's CDR3 is CASSEETTVRTGELFF. CDR3 DNA sequence: TGCGCCAGCAGTGAGGAGACGACAGTTAGGACCGGGGAGCTGTTTTTT.